This T cell receptor beta chain was sequenced in a study of regulatory T cells in long-lasting Graves disease. At the level of the study: More than 5 years of antithyroid drugs with positive TSH receptor antibodies defined persistent Graves' disease. Whole-study results and caveats: Patients whose Graves' disease persisted exhibited lower TCR diversity than those newly diagnosed.

This clonotype came up many times. Its antigen is currently unknown. Investigators prepared the TCR beta libraries by applying iRepertoire HTBI primers and Arm-PCR of CDR3 regions. TCRdb reanalysed the multiplex PCR reads using MiXCR and keeps one entry per CDR3 protein. The sample shows roughly 450,000 distinct CDR3 sequences, roughly 20% of them seen only once. The time point is: persistent/refractory GD, antithyroid drugs over 5 years with positive TRAb. Following extraction of RNA from PBMCs, that RNA was used to make the TCR library. The specimen was peripheral blood mononuclear cells (PBMCs), collected when the disease was refractory, from a patient treated with antithyroid drugs. The receptor's source is a female donor with Graves disease.

DNA for the CDR3: TGTGCCAGCAGAACTCGACTGGATTCACCCCTCCACTTT. Translating it yields CASRTRLDSPLHF. The chain links TRBV6-1 to TRBJ1-6; D is uncertain. V shed 6 bases and J shed 8 bases, with 11 bases lying between them. The CDR3 consists of 13 residues. The V gene's germline CDR1 is MNHNS and CDR2 SASEGT.